The sequence of this TCR beta chain was determined in a study of PD-1 blockade in classical Hodgkin lymphoma. Study context: Patients in the cohort were put on intravenous nivolumab, 3 mg/kg every 2 weeks.

The repertoire was sequenced with immunoSEQ multiplex PCR; TCRdb's copy has only in-frame clones and lacks some. The repertoire holds more than 55,000 clones, with 88% as singletons. Per germline, CDR1 SEHNR and CDR2 FQNEAQ (reference sequence). The CDR3 loop spans 13 amino acids. V lost 1 base and J 4 bases, leaving 7 bases between the germline ends. Exposure to brentuximab vedotin varied, and each patient had relapsed following autologous stem cell transplantation. Patients' outcomes at their best amounted to complete response, partial response or progressive disease. The sequencing used peripheral blood mononuclear cells (PBMCs), collected before the second cycle of nivolumab. The origin of this receptor is a human donor with classical Hodgkin lymphoma. The genes are TRBV7-9 and TRBJ1-2, with no clear D. DNA of the CDR3: TGTGCCAGCAGCTTAGAACAGCTCTATGGCTACACCTTC. This encodes CASSLEQLYGYTF.